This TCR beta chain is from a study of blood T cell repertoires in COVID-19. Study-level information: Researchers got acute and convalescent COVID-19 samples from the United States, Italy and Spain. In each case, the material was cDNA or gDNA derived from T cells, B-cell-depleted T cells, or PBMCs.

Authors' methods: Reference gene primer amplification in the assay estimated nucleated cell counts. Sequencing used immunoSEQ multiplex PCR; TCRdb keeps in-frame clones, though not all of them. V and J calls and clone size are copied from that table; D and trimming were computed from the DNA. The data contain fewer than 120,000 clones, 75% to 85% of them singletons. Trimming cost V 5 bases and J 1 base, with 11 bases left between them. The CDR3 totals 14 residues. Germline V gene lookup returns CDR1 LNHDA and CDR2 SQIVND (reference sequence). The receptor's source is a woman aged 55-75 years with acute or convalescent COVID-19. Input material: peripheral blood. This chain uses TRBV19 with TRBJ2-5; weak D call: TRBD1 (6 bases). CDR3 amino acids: CASSGTFVQETQYF. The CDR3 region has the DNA TGTGCCAGTAGTGGGACATTCGTCCAAGAGACCCAGTACTTC.